The entry below describes one TCR beta chain. The data stem from a study of cytomegalovirus exposure and HLA in healthy donors. About the study: Unique TCRs numbering approximately 81 million, obtained from HLA-typed donors, made up an early data release. Of the donors genotyped, about 410 in all, 75% to 85% fell in the Caucasian-associated ancestry cluster.

In germline, CDR1 is KGHSH, CDR2 LQKENI. V lost 3 bases to trimming and J lost 1 base, with 13 bases between them. The CDR3 spans 16 residues. The study ran its PCR with 60 Vbeta and 13 Jbeta primers. Profiling relied on immunoSEQ multiplex PCR, and the TCRdb table lists in-frame clones only, not all of them. The top ten clones hold around 2.9% of a sample with some 150,000 clones, over 60% of them seen once. The receptor was derived from a man between 40 and 49 years old in good health and CMV-seropositive. Sequencing input: PBMCs. The chain is built from TRBV18 and TRBJ1-3; TRBD1 might be the D (6 bases). The DNA of the CDR3 is TGTGCCAGCTCACCGAGGACAGAACTATCTGGAAACACCATATATTTT. It yields the protein CASSPRTELSGNTIYF. Complete variable domain (other parts from reference TRBV18 and TRBJ1-3): NAGVMQNPRHLVRRRGQEARLRCSPMKGHSHVYWYRQLPEEGLKFMVYLQKENIIDESGMPKERFSAEFPKEGPSILRIQQVVRGDSAAYFCASSPRTELSGNTIYFGEGSWLTVV.